This T cell receptor (beta chain) was recorded in a study of T cells in Graves' hyperthyroidism and ophthalmopathy. As for this clonotype: The target antigen is unknown.

Amplified TCR beta CDR3 regions came from RNA transcripts. The primer set for the first-round RT-PCR of the TCR CDR3 was HTBI. A single record per CDR3 protein comes from TCRdb applying MiXCR to the multiplex PCR reads. This sample has about 520,000 distinct CDR3 sequences; about 24% occur once, and the top ten carry roughly 12%. Diagnostic decisions used clinical symptoms, serum thyroxine and TRAb, thyroid ultrasound and orbital computed tomography. PBMCs were obtained from approximately 9.2 ml fresh peripheral blood. General study results and limits: Most thyroid clonotypes with frequency above 0.001 were detected in blood.

V lost 3 bases, J lost 5 bases, and 10 bases lay in between. This CDR3 spans 12 amino acids. Germline-derived CDR1 and CDR2 are SQVTM and ANQGSEA. Sequenced sample: blood. The chain carries TRBV29-1 and TRBJ1-2; TRBD1 is a possible D gene (6 bases). The origin of this receptor is a woman aged 25 to 39 with Graves' ophthalmopathy. As DNA, the CDR3 is TGCAGCGTTGAGGGGGCAGCTTATGGCTACACCTTC. Its translation: CSVEGAAYGYTF.